The 3 T cell receptor beta chains reported below all come from one sample, sequenced in a study of blood T cell repertoires in COVID-19. The repertoire was sequenced with immunoSEQ multiplex PCR; TCRdb's copy has only in-frame clones and lacks some. The sample includes some 48,000 clones, 87% of them seen just once. Specimen: peripheral blood. Source of these receptors: a woman aged 80 or older in a cohort sampled during active or convalescent COVID-19.

The V gene is TRBV29-1, the J gene TRBJ1-2; D is undetermined. CDR1 and CDR2 from the germline V gene are SQVTM and ANQGSEA. Trimming removed 6 bases from V and 4 bases from J, with 12 bases in between. The CDR3 consists of 12 residues. The CDR3 protein is CSVSPGSYGYTF. The CDR3 nucleotides read TGCAGCGTAAGTCCCGGGTCCTATGGCTACACCTTC.

This chain links TRBV9 with TRBJ2-1, with TRBD2 identical over 8 bases. This CDR3 has 14 amino acids. Germline V gene lookup returns CDR1 SGDLS and CDR2 YYNGEE. With V trimmed by 5 bases and J by 8 bases, 9 bases remained unmatched. The CDR3 nucleotides read TGTGCCAGCAGTTATAGCGGGAATATGGATGAGCAGTTCTTC. This encodes CASSYSGNMDEQFF.

This chain uses TRBV2 with TRBJ2-1; 9 bases map to TRBD2. Germline loops: CDR1 SNHLY, CDR2 FYNNEI. The CDR3 totals 14 residues. Trimming at V came to 3 bases and at J to 10 bases, leaving 7 bases not matched to a gene. CDR3 DNA sequence: TGTGCCAGCAGTGATTTAGCGGGAGCAGGGGAGCAGTTCTTC. Protein: CASSDLAGAGEQFF.